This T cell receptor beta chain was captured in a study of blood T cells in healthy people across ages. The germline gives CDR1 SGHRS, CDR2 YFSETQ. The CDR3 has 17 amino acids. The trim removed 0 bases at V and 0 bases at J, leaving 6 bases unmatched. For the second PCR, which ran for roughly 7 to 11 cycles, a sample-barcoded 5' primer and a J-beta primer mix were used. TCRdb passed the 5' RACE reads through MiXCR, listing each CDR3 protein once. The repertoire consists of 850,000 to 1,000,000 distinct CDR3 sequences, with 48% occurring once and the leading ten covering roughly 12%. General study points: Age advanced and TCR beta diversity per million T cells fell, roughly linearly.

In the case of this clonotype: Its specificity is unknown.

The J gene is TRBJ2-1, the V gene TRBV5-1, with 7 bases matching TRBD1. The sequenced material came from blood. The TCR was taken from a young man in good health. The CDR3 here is CASSLGWAGGSYNEQFF. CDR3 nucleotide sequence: TGCGCCAGCAGCTTGGGCTGGGCAGGGGGCTCCTACAATGAGCAGTTCTTC.